A single sample gave rise to the 21 T cell receptor beta chains below, sequenced in a study of neurological immune-mediated disorders. One entry per CDR3 protein, called by TCRdb with MiXCR from the 5' RACE reads. The table lists about 46,000 distinct CDR3 sequences, about 1.8% of them singletons, with approximately 2.1% in the top ten. The specimen was PBMCs. The receptors stem from a woman aged 40 to 50 with multiple sclerosis.

Ten or more counts support this clonotype. The J gene is TRBJ2-7, the V gene TRBV4-2; D possibly uses TRBD1 or TRBD2 (6 bases each). Germline V gene sequence: CDR1 LGHNA, CDR2 YNFKEQ. This CDR3 contains 15 residues. Trimming left V 0 bases short and J 3 bases short, with 12 bases between. The CDR3 DNA reads as TGTGCCAGCAGCCAAGATTGGGGGGCCGGCTACGAGCAGTACTTC. Its protein is CASSQDWGAGYEQYF.

This clonotype was counted at least ten times. The genes are TRBV5-1 and TRBJ2-3, with D perhaps TRBD1 or TRBD2 (5 bases each). Trimming shortened V by 4 bases and J by 4 bases, and 13 bases separated the two germline ends. Per the germline V gene, CDR1 is SGHRS and CDR2 is YFSETQ. The CDR3 extends over 14 amino acids. CDR3 sequence reads: CASSREGDPDTQYF. The CDR3 DNA follows: TGCGCCAGCAGCAGGGAAGGGGACCCAGATACGCAGTATTTT.

This clonotype has at least ten counts. The rearrangement uses TRBV24-1 and TRBJ2-1, with a weak D call TRBD2 (5 bases). V was cut by 7 bases and J by 4 bases, with 7 bases left in between. Looked up from germline, CDR1 is KGHDR and CDR2 is SFDVKD. This CDR3 region has 12 residues. The CDR3 protein is CATSRGYNEQFF. CDR3 nucleotides: TGTGCCACCAGCCGGGGATACAATGAGCAGTTCTTC.

V and J are TRBV18 and TRBJ1-1; D remains unclear. Germline V gives CDR1 KGHSH, CDR2 LQKENI. The CDR3 covers 11 residues. Trimming left V 2 bases short and J 8 bases short, with 6 bases between. The CDR3 DNA sequence: TGTGCCAGCTCACCAAGAGGGGAAGCTTTCTTT. This gives the protein CASSPRGEAFF.

Many counts were recorded for this clonotype. The rearrangement links TRBV20-1 to TRBJ1-4, with 8 bases lining up with TRBD1. Germline values: CDR1 DFQATT, CDR2 SNEGSKA (reference sequence). CDR3 length equals 14 residues. The V gene end was trimmed by 5 bases and the J gene end by 5 bases; junction bases not matched to a gene: 7. This CDR3 reads CSAPRGLWNEKLFF. DNA of the CDR3: TGCAGTGCTCCCAGGGGGCTGTGGAATGAAAAACTGTTTTTT.

Many counts were recorded for this clonotype. The genes are TRBV20-1 and TRBJ2-1; 11 nucleotides match TRBD1. J lost 8 bases, V lost 4 bases, and 4 bases had no gene match. CDR3 size: 13 residues. CDR1 and CDR2 (germline): DFQATT, SNEGSKA (reference sequence). The CDR3 loop is CSAIGQGAYEQFF. The CDR3, as DNA: TGCAGTGCTATAGGACAGGGGGCCTATGAGCAGTTCTTC.

In its sample, this clonotype was seen many times. This chain connects TRBV3-1 to TRBJ1-2, with no clear D. The V end was cut by 4 bases, the J end by 8 bases, with 8 bases between. The CDR3 covers 11 residues. CDR1 is LGHDT, CDR2 YNNKEL, per germline (reference sequence). DNA of the CDR3: TGTGCCAGCAGCCGGGAACAGGGCTACACCTTC. This translates into CASSREQGYTF. The full variable domain, completed using reference TRBV3-1 and TRBJ1-2, is DTAVSQTPKYLVTQMGNDKSIKCEQNLGHDTMYWYKQDSKKFLKIMFSYNNKELIINETVPNRFSPKSPDKAHLNLHINSLELGDSAVYFCASSREQGYTFGSGTRLTVV.

Many counts were recorded for this clonotype. This chain links TRBV20-1 with TRBJ1-1; 9 bases are a match to TRBD1. The CDR3 length is 14 residues. CDR1 is DFQATT and CDR2 is SNEGSKA in the germline V gene (reference sequence). The V segment lost 3 bases and the J segment 4 bases; nucleotides outside the gene matches: 6. CDR3 nucleotides: TGCAGTGCTAGCGGGGGACAGGGTTCCACTGAAGCTTTCTTT. This gives the protein CSASGGQGSTEAFF.

In this sample, this clonotype turned up many times. The V and J genes are TRBV5-1 and TRBJ1-6; TRBD1 matches at 7 bases. Losses at the gene ends were 4 bases for V and 4 bases for J; bases not matched to a gene: 2. This CDR3 contains 14 residues. Germline CDR1 SGHRS, CDR2 YFSETQ. CDR3 in amino acids: CASSLTGYNSPLHF. The CDR3, as DNA: TGCGCCAGCAGCCTGACAGGGTATAATTCACCCCTCCACTTT.

This clonotype was observed at least ten times. The V gene is TRBV4-1, the J gene TRBJ1-3, with a tentative D call TRBD1 (6 bases). CDR1 is MGHRA, CDR2 YSYEKL, per germline. This CDR3 contains 15 residues. The ends were cut back, 1 base at V and 2 bases at J, with 9 bases in the middle. The chain's CDR3 is CASSQGTGTGNTIYF. The CDR3 DNA reads TGCGCCAGCAGCCAAGGCACAGGGACTGGAAACACCATATATTTT.

In its sample, this clonotype was seen many times. The J gene is TRBJ2-3, the V gene TRBV24-1; D may be TRBD1 or TRBD2 (5 bases each). CDR1 and CDR2 (germline): KGHDR, SFDVKD. The CDR3 has 19 amino acids. V was pared by 0 bases and J by 11 bases, with 29 bases between. CDR3 bases: TGTGCCACCAGTGATTTGCGGGACGGGAAATACGCCGGTGGGATGGGGCAGTATTTT. Protein product: CATSDLRDGKYAGGMGQYF.

This clonotype has a count of ten or more. This rearrangement joins TRBV12-3 or TRBV12-4 to TRBJ2-1, with D possibly being TRBD2 (6 bases). CDR3 length: 12 amino acids. V dropped 10 bases and J dropped 7 bases, with 14 bases sitting between them. CDR3 bases: TGTGCCACTCAGGAGGGGCGGAATGAGCAGTTCTTC. Amino acid sequence: CATQEGRNEQFF.

This clonotype appeared many times. This sequence joins TRBV20-1 and TRBJ1-1; 8 bases fit TRBD1. CDR3 length equals 13 residues. The germline gives CDR1 DFQATT, CDR2 SNEGSKA (reference sequence). V trimming: 6 bases; J trimming: 2 bases; junction bases outside the gene matches: 5. The CDR3 bases are TGCAGTGCAAGGACAGGGTACAACACTGAAGCTTTCTTT. Translating it yields CSARTGYNTEAFF.

This clonotype appeared many times. The J gene is TRBJ1-1, the V gene TRBV2; possibly TRBD1 for D (5 bases). Germline V lookup: CDR1 SNHLY, CDR2 FYNNEI. The CDR3 sequence is 15 residues long. V lost 3 bases to trimming and J lost 3 bases, with 14 bases between them. CDR3 sequence: CASSEVRGGDTEAFF. Written as DNA, the CDR3 is TGTGCCAGCAGTGAGGTCCGGGGGGGTGACACTGAAGCTTTCTTT.

This clonotype has ten or more counts. The chain links TRBV2 to TRBJ2-2; TRBD2 is a possible D gene (7 bases). There are 14 residues in the CDR3. The V end was cut by 8 bases, the J end by 0 bases, with 10 bases between. CDR1 and CDR2 from the germline V gene are SNHLY and FYNNEI. The CDR3 loop is CASWEGANTGELFF. The DNA of the CDR3 is TGTGCCAGCTGGGAGGGGGCGAACACCGGGGAGCTGTTTTTT.

The table lists this clonotype with many counts. The rearrangement joins TRBV19 to TRBJ2-3; a possible D gene is TRBD1 (6 bases). This CDR3 spans 13 amino acids. Germline V gives CDR1 LNHDA, CDR2 SQIVND (reference sequence). V lost 10 bases and J lost 3, with 14 bases in between. The CDR3, as DNA: TGTGCCATAGGAGTACAGGGAACAGATACGCAGTATTTT. It translates to CAIGVQGTDTQYF.

In this sample, this clonotype turned up many times. The chain uses TRBV12-3 or TRBV12-4 and TRBJ1-5; no clear D gene. The V and J ends lost 3 bases and 0 bases respectively, with 6 bases between them. The CDR3 contains 14 residues. The CDR3 nucleotides are TGTGCCAGCAGTTTTTGGGATAGCAATCAGCCCCAGCATTTT. Translation gives CASSFWDSNQPQHF.

The sample holds many counts of this clonotype. The chain is built from TRBV7-8 and TRBJ2-7, with D uncertain. The V end was cut by 1 base, the J end by 0 bases, with 10 bases between. From germline, CDR1 is SGHVS and CDR2 FQNEAQ. This CDR3 contains 15 residues. CDR3: CASSLDRLISYEQYF. CDR3 nucleotide sequence: TGTGCCAGCAGCTTAGATAGGCTGATCTCCTACGAGCAGTACTTC.

This clonotype was counted ten times or more. The chain is built from TRBV12-3 or TRBV12-4 and TRBJ1-2; unclear D gene. With 10 bases removed from V and 1 base from J, the gap between germline ends came to 13 bases. The CDR3 extends over 13 amino acids. The CDR3 is CATTGFLNYGYTF. In nucleotides, the CDR3 is TGTGCCACTACGGGGTTCCTTAACTATGGCTACACCTTC.

The genes are TRBV20-1 and TRBJ1-4, with D possibly TRBD1 on 5 matching bases. Trimming stripped 3 bases from V and 4 bases from J, with 9 bases between. Germline V gene data show CDR1 as DFQATT and CDR2 as SNEGSKA (reference sequence). The CDR3 is 13 residues long. The CDR3 DNA follows: TGCAGTGCTAGTGGGGGGATTAATGAAAAACTGTTTTTT. Protein: CSASGGINEKLFF.

This clonotype was seen many times. The V and J genes are TRBV11-2 and TRBJ2-7; 8 nucleotides line up with TRBD1. V lost 5 bases and J lost 5; bases outside the gene matches: 11. CDR1 is SGHAT, CDR2 FQNNGV, per germline. This CDR3 has 15 residues. DNA of the CDR3: TGTGCCAGCAGCCAACTGGCAGGGGGCGAGAACGAGCAGTACTTC. Translated, it gives CASSQLAGGENEQYF.